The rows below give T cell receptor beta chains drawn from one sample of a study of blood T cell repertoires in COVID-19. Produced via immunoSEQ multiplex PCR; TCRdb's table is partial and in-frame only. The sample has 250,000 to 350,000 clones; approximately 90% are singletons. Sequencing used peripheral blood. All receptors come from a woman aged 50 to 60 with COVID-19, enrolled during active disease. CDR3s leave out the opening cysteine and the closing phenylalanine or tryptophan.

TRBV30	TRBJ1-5	AWSEGRGSQVPQH
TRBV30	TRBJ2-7	AWGRDRGRYEQY
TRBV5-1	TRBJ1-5	ASSLDPLGGRQPQH
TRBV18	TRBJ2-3	ASCKREDTQY
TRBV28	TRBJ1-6	ATLTGTSPLH
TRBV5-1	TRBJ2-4	ASSWGLLAKNIQY
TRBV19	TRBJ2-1	ASSGRTGGTYNEQF
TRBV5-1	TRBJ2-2	ASSSSRGPNTGELF
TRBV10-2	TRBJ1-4	ASKDSVEKLF
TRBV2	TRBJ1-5	ASSVYSNQPQH